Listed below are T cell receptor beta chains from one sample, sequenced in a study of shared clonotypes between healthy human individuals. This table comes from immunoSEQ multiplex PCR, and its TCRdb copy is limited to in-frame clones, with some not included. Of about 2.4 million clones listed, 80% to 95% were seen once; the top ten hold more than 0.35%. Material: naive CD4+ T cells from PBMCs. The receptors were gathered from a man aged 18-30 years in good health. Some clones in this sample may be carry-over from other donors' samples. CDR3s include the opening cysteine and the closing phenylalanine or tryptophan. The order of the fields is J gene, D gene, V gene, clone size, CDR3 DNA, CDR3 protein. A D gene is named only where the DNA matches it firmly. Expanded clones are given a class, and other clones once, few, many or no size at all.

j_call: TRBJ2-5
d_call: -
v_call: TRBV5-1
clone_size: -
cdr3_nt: TGCGCCAGCAGCTTGGGCGGACTCCAAGAGACCCAGTACTTC
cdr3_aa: CASSLGGLQETQYF

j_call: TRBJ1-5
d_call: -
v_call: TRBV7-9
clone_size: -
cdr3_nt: TGTGCCAGCAGCGGGTGGGACGGGTTCAATCAGCCCCAGCATTTT
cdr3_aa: CASSGWDGFNQPQHF

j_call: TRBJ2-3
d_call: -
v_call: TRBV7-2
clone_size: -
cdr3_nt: TGTGCCAGCAGCCGAGGACAGCTTACAGATACGCAGTATTTT
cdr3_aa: CASSRGQLTDTQYF

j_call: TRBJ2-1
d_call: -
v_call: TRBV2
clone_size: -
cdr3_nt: TGTGCCAGCAGCGGGGAAGGGACTCAGCAGTTCTTC
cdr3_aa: CASSGEGTQQFF

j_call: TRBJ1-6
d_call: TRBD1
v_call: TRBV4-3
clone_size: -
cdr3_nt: TGCGCCAGCAGCCAACTTGCGGGGACAGGGGGATCACCCCTCCACTTT
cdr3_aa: CASSQLAGTGGSPLHF

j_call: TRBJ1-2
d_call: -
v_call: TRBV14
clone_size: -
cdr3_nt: TGTGCCAGCAGCCAAGACCAGGGAGCCTATGGCTACACCTTC
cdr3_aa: CASSQDQGAYGYTF

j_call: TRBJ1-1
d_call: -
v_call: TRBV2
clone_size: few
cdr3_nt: TGTGCCACCAGGACAGTCTTGAACACTGAAGCTTTCTTT
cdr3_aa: CATRTVLNTEAFF

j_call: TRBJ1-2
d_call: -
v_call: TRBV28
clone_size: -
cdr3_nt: TGTGCCGGCCAGCGCGGGGGGAGGGGCCCCTACACCTTC
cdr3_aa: CAGQRGGRGPYTF

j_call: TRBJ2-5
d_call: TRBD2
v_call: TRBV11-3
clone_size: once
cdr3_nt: TGTGCCAGCAGCTTAGGGCGGGAGCTGGGGCCAGAGACCCAGTACTTC
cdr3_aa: CASSLGRELGPETQYF

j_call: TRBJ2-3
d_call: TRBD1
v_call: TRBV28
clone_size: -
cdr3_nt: TGTGCCAGCAGTTACCAGGGCAGGGGGATTGGGTTAGATACGCAGTATTTT
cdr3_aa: CASSYQGRGIGLDTQYF

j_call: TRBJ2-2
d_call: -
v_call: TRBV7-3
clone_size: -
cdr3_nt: TGTGCCAGCAGCTTAACGCGGACACGAAACACCGGGGAGCTGTTTTTT
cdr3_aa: CASSLTRTRNTGELFF